The entry that follows covers one T cell receptor beta chain sequence. This sample was included in a study of CD8 T cells in ankylosing spondylitis. The germline V gene has CDR1 MNHEY and CDR2 SVGEGT. Trimming took 4 bases from V and 10 from J; bases not matched to a gene: 5. The CDR3 spans 15 residues. TCRdb used MiXCR to reprocess the 5' RACE reads, holding one entry per CDR3 protein. The sample has about 140,000 distinct CDR3 sequences, roughly 30% seen once. The V call is TRBV6-2 or TRBV6-3, the J call TRBJ2-1, with TRBD2 matching over 15 bases. Material for sequencing was synovial fluid, either unsorted or a sorted T cell fraction (not recorded which). This clonotype was sampled from a male donor with ankylosing spondylitis. CDR3 bases: TGTGCCAGCAGTTGGGGACTAGCGGGAGGACGGGAGCAGTTCTTC. Translation gives CASSWGLAGGREQFF.